This T cell receptor (beta chain) was sequenced in a study of T-cell memory formation after mild COVID-19. Study details: Each donor largely had its own TCR clusters.

The CDR3 extends over 15 amino acids. Germline V CDR1 and CDR2: MGHRA, YSYEKL. V trimming: 5 bases; J trimming: 5 bases; junction bases outside the gene matches: 10. This clonotype was counted at least ten times. TCRdb used MiXCR to reprocess the 5' RACE reads, holding one entry per CDR3 protein. The repertoire holds around 470,000 distinct CDR3 sequences, with about 19% as singletons. The sequencing input was PBMCs or a T cell subset sorted from them (not recorded which). This TCR was recovered from an adult woman who had mild COVID-19 (a few samples of this study predate the infection). Cell type and time point are not known. The rearrangement joins TRBV4-1 to TRBJ1-2, with TRBD1 identical over 8 bases. CDR3 amino acids: CASSSTPGQAYGYTF. CDR3 sequence (DNA): TGCGCCAGCAGCTCCACACCGGGACAGGCATATGGCTACACCTTC.